This T cell receptor (beta chain) was observed in a study of blood T cell repertoires in COVID-19. Study in general: COVID-19 samples, acute and convalescent, were from the United States, Italy and Spain. T cells, B-cell-depleted T cells, or PBMCs supplied cDNA or gDNA.

Germline CDR1 and CDR2: MNHEY and SMNVEV (reference sequence). This CDR3 is built from 18 residues. Trimming cost V 5 bases and J 0 bases, with 17 bases left between them. Authors' analysis steps: Estimated nucleated cell counts came from reference gene primer amplification. Here immunoSEQ multiplex PCR was the method, and the copy in TCRdb shows in-frame clones only, minus some. From that table come the V and J calls and clone size; the DNA was used to work out D and trimming. The top ten clones hold 25% to 35% of a sample with roughly 24,000 clones, approximately 81% of them seen once. The J gene is TRBJ2-6, the V gene TRBV27; no clear D gene. Material for sequencing was peripheral blood. The receptor comes from a human donor in a cohort sampled during active COVID-19. The CDR3 is CASSAPYQTVSGANVLTF. CDR3 nucleotides: TGTGCCAGCAGTGCCCCCTACCAAACAGTCTCTGGGGCCAACGTCCTGACTTTC.